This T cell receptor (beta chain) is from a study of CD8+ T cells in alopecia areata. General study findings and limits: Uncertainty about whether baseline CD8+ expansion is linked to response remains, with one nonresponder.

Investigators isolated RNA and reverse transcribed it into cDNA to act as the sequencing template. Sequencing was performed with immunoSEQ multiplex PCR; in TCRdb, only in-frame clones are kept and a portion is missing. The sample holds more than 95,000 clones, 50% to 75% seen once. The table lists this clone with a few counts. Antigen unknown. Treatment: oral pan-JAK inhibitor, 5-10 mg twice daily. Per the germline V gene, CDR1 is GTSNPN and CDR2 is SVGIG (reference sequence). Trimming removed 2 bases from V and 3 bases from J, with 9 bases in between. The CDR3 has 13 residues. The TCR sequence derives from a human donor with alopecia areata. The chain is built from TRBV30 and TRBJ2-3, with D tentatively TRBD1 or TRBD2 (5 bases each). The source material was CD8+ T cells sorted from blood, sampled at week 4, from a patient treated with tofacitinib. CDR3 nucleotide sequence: TGTGCCTGGAGTAGCTGGGGGACAGATACGCAGTATTTT. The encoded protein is CAWSSWGTDTQYF.